The rows below give T cell receptor beta chains drawn from one sample of a study of control samples from healthy donors and cancer patients. TCRdb's copy holds only in-frame clones and misses some; the assay was immunoSEQ multiplex PCR. The sample consists of under 150,000 clones, 92% of them appearing once. Sequencing used blood. These receptors all stem from a man between 25 and 39 years old in good health. Both conserved end residues are part of each CDR3. A D gene is named only where the DNA matches it firmly. Clone size is given for some rows only: seen once, a few or many times, or a class if the clone is expanded.

d_gene,abundance,v_gene,j_gene,CDR3nt,CDR3aa
TRBD2,-,TRBV14,TRBJ2-1,TGTGCCAGCAGCCAAGCCGCAATACTAGCGGGCAAAATATTAAGCTCCTACAATGAGCAGTTCTTC,CASSQAAILAGKILSSYNEQFF
-,once,TRBV7-2,TRBJ2-5,TGTGCCAGCAGCTCTTCCCCCGCCCGGGAGACCCAGTACTTC,CASSSSPARETQYF
TRBD1,-,TRBV30,TRBJ1-2,TGTGCCTGGGAACAGGGGCGGACCTATGGCTACACCTTC,CAWEQGRTYGYTF
-,once,TRBV28,TRBJ1-2,TGTGCCAGCCTGGTGGACAAGTCGTATGGCTACACCTTC,CASLVDKSYGYTF
TRBD1,-,TRBV15,TRBJ2-7,TGTGCCACCAGTCAGGGACAGGCCTACGAGCAGTACTTC,CATSQGQAYEQYF
TRBD2,-,TRBV19,TRBJ2-1,TGTGCCAGTAGTAGCGGGAGACGGGCATACAATGAGCAGTTCTTC,CASSSGRRAYNEQFF
-,-,TRBV5-1,TRBJ2-1,TGCGCCAGCAGCTTGGGCAGAACTTACAATGAGCAGTTCTTC,CASSLGRTYNEQFF
-,-,TRBV7-9,TRBJ1-1,TGTGCCAGCAGCTTCCTCAGGGGCGCCGCAACTGAAGCTTTCTTT,CASSFLRGAATEAFF
-,-,TRBV11-3,TRBJ2-2,TGTGCCAGCAGCCCCGGACCGTCCGGCGGGGAGCTGTTTTTT,CASSPGPSGGELFF
-,-,TRBV5-1,TRBJ1-3,TGCGCCAGCCAGCAGGGTACGGGAAACACCATATATTTT,CASQQGTGNTIYF
TRBD2,-,TRBV3-1/TRBV3-2,TRBJ2-1,TGTGCCAGCAGCCTGGGACTAGCGCTAAACAATGAGCAGTTCTTC,CASSLGLALNNEQFF
-,-,TRBV10-3,TRBJ1-1,TGTGCCATCAGTGAGTCGTCGGGCGGGTTGGGATCGAACACTGAAGCTTTCTTT,CAISESSGGLGSNTEAFF
-,-,TRBV19,TRBJ1-5,TGTGCCAGTAGTGTTTACAGGGTTGGCAATCAGCCCCAGCATTTT,CASSVYRVGNQPQHF
-,-,TRBV2,TRBJ2-2,TGTGCCAGCGAAGAAACAGGGAACACCGGGGAGCTGTTTTTT,CASEETGNTGELFF